These 6 T cell receptor beta chains were sequenced from one sample in a study of T cells in Graves' hyperthyroidism and ophthalmopathy. The source material, RNA transcripts, was used to amplify TCR beta CDR3 regions. When the TCR CDR3 underwent first-round RT-PCR, the HTBI primer set was used. MiXCR, applied by TCRdb to the multiplex PCR reads, yields one record per CDR3 protein. The table lists about 360,000 distinct CDR3 sequences, roughly an eighth of them singletons, with around 9.2% in the top ten. The specimen sequenced was blood. Source of these receptors: a woman between 18 and 29 years old with Graves' hyperthyroidism.

The gene calls are TRBV10-3 and TRBJ2-7, with 7 bases identical to TRBD1. Germline values: CDR1 ENHRY, CDR2 SYGVKD. The J segment lost 1 base and the V segment lost 7 bases, leaving 7 bases of the junction unmatched. The CDR3 totals 14 residues. The CDR3 sequence: CAITLKTGSYEQYF. In DNA form, the CDR3 reads TGTGCCATCACCCTCAAGACAGGGTCCTACGAGCAGTACTTC.

There are many counts of this clonotype. The chain links TRBV2 to TRBJ2-5, with a possible D match to TRBD1 (5 bases). The CDR3 is 15 residues long. Trimming cost V 4 bases and J 2 bases, with 14 bases left between them. From germline, CDR1 is SNHLY and CDR2 FYNNEI. This CDR3 is CASSGARGQQETQYF. For the CDR3, the DNA is TGTGCCAGCAGTGGAGCCCGTGGACAACAAGAGACCCAGTACTTC.

This clonotype was seen ten or more times. The chain combines TRBV3-1 with TRBJ2-3, with D possibly being TRBD1 (5 bases). The CDR3 spans 14 residues. Trimming took 5 bases from V and 0 from J, leaving 9 bases between them. The germline CDR1 and CDR2 sequences are LGHDT and YNNKEL (reference sequence). The CDR3 sequence: CASSKGASTDTQYF. In nucleotides, the CDR3 is TGTGCCAGCAGCAAAGGGGCTAGCACAGATACGCAGTATTTT.

This clonotype was counted at least ten times. The V call is TRBV18, the J call TRBJ1-1; D gene uncertain. Germline V CDR1 and CDR2: KGHSH, LQKENI. This CDR3 spans 12 amino acids. The V end lost 0 bases, the J end lost 1 base, and 0 bases lay between the germline ends. The CDR3 sequence: CASSPPNTEAFF. CDR3 DNA sequence: TGTGCCAGCTCACCACCGAACACTGAAGCTTTCTTT.

This clonotype was counted ten times or more. V gene TRBV6-2 or TRBV6-3 combines with J gene TRBJ1-2; no clear D gene. V gave up 6 bases and J gave up 6 bases, with 11 bases separating them. The CDR3 extends over 12 amino acids. CDR1 and CDR2 from the germline V gene are MNHEY and SVGEGT. This CDR3 is CASRDYSNGYTF. The DNA for the CDR3 is TGTGCCAGCAGGGACTATTCGAATGGCTACACCTTC.

This clonotype occurred many times. The J gene is TRBJ2-2, the V gene TRBV19, with TRBD2 matching over 8 bases. The CDR3 contains 14 residues. V trimming: 7 bases; J trimming: 5 bases; junction bases outside the gene matches: 6. Germline V gene sequence: CDR1 LNHDA, CDR2 SQIVND (reference sequence). CDR3 region: CASKAGDWTGELFF. In DNA, the CDR3 is TGTGCCAGTAAAGCGGGGGATTGGACCGGGGAGCTGTTTTTT.